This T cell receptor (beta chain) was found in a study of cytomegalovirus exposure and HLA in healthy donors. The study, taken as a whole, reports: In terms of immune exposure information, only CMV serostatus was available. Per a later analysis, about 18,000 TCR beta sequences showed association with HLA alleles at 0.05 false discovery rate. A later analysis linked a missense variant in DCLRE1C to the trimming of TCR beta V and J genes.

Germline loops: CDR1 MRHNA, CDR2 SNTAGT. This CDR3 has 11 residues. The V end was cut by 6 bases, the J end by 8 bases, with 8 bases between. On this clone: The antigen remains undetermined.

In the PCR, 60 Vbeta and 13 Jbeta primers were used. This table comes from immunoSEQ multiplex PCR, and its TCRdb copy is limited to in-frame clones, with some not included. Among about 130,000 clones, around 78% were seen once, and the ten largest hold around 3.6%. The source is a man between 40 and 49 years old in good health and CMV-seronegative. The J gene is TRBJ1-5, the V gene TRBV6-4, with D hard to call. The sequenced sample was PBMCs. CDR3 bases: TGTGCCAGCAGAGGCGGAAAGCCCCAGCATTTT. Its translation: CASRGGKPQHF.